There are many counts of the clone carrying this T cell receptor beta chain. The antigen remains undetermined. Original methodology: Clinicopathological groups supplied CDR3 differences that were used to build a distant-metastasis classifier for papillary thyroid cancer. Via MiXCR, TCRdb re-called the PCR reads. What appears here as the V and J calls and clone size reflects TCRdb's work, not the paper's. The table lists roughly 70,000 clones, 18% of them singletons. Prior to thyroid surgery, none of the patients had received any treatment. The data were obtained in a study of metastatic and nonmetastatic thyroid tumors. The wider study: Repertoires were compared across blood and tumor or nodule tissue from malignant and benign thyroid patients.

The CDR3 is 14 amino acids. Germline values: CDR1 DFQATT, CDR2 SNEGSKA (reference sequence). V gave up 0 bases and J gave up 3 bases, with 12 bases separating them. Study results and caveats: Compared with benign nodules, malignant thyroid tumors were reported to have significantly higher TCR beta diversity in both blood and tumor.

V gene TRBV20-1 combines with J gene TRBJ2-7, with D tentatively TRBD2 (6 bases). The clonotype comes from a female donor with papillary thyroid cancer or a benign thyroid nodule (not recorded which). Some clones in this sample may be carry-over from other donors' samples. Material: blood. The DNA for the CDR3 is TGCAGTGCTAGAGACCTGGGACTTTACTACGAGCAGTACTTC. Protein sequence: CSARDLGLYYEQYF.